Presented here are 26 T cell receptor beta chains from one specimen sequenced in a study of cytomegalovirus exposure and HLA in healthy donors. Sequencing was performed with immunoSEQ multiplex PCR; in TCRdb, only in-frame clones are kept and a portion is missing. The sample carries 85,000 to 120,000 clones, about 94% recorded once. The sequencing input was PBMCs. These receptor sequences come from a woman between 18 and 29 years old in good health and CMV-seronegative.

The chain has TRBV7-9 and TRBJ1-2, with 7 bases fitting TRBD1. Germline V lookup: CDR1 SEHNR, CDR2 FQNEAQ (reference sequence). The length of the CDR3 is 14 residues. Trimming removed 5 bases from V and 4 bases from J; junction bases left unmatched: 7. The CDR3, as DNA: TGTGCCAGCAGCGCGGGACAGCAATTCTATGGCTACACCTTC. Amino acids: CASSAGQQFYGYTF.

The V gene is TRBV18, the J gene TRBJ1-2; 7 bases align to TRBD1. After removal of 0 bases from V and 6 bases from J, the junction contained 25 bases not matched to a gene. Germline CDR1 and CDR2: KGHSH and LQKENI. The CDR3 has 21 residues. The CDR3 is CASSPPAALTRANPQGDGYTF. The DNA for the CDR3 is TGTGCCAGCTCACCACCGGCTGCACTCACACGGGCGAATCCCCAGGGGGATGGCTACACCTTC.

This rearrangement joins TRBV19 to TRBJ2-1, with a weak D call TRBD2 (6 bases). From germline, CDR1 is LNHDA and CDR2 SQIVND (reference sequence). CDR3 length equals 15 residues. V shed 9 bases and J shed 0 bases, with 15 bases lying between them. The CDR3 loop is CARTTGTYSYNEQFF. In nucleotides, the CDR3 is TGTGCCAGAACTACCGGGACTTACTCCTACAATGAGCAGTTCTTC.

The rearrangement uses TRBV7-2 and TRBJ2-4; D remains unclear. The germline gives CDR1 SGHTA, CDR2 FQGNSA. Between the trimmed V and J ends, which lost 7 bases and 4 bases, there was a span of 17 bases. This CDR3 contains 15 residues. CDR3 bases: TGTGCCAGCAACTCCCCAGGTACCGATAAAAACATTCAGTACTTC. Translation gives CASNSPGTDKNIQYF.

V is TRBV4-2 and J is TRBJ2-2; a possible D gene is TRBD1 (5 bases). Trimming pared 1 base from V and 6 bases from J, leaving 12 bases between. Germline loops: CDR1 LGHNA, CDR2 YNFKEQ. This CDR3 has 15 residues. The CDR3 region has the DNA TGTGCCAGCAGCCAAGGGCAGGGAAGTTCCGGGGAGCTGTTTTTT. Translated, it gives CASSQGQGSSGELFF.

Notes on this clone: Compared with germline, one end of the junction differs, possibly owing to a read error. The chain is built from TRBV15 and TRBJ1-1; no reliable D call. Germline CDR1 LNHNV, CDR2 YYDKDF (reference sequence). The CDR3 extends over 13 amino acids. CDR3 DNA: TGTGCCAGCAGCCCCCCAGGTTATACTGAAGCTTTCTTT. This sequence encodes CASSPPGYTEAFF.

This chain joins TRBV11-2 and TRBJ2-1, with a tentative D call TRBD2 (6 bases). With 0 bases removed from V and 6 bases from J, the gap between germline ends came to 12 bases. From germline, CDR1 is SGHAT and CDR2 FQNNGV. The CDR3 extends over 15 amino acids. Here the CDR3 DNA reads TGTGCCAGCAGCTTAGAGTCGGGAGTGGGCAATGAGCAGTTCTTC. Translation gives CASSLESGVGNEQFF.

DNA of the CDR3: TGCGCCAGCAGCCAAGATTTATCGGCTAGCCGCGAGACCCAGTACTTC. This encodes CASSQDLSASRETQYF. J is TRBJ2-5 and V is TRBV4-3, with D perhaps TRBD2 (5 bases). This CDR3 is 16 amino acids long. Deletions cut 0 bases from V and 5 bases from J, with 16 bases between. In germline, CDR1 is LGHNA, CDR2 YSLEER.

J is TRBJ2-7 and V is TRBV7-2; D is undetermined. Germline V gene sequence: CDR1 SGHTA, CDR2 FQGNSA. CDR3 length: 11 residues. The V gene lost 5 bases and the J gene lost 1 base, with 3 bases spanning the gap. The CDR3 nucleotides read TGTGCCAGCAGCCTTTCCTACGAGCAGTACTTC. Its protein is CASSLSYEQYF. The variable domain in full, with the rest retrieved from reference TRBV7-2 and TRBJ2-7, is GAGVSQSPSNKVTEKGKDVELRCDPISGHTALYWYRQSLGQGLEFLIYFQGNSAPDKSGLPSDRFSAERTGGSVSTLTIQRTQQEDSAVYLCASSLSYEQYFGPGTRLTVT.

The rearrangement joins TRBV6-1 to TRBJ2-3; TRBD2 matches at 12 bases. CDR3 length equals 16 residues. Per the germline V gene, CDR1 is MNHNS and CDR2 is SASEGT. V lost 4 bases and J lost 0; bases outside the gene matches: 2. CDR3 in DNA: TGTGCCAGCAGTGTGACTAGCGGGGGAAGCACAGATACGCAGTATTTT. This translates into CASSVTSGGSTDTQYF.

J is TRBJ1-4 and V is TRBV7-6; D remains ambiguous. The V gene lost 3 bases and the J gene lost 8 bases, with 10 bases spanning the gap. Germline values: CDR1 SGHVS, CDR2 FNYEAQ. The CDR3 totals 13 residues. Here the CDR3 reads CASSFSGGEKLFF. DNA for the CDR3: TGTGCCAGCAGCTTCAGCGGAGGGGAAAAACTGTTTTTT. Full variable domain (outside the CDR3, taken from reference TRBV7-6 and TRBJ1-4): GAGVSQSPRYKVTKRGQDVALRCDPISGHVSLYWYRQALGQGPEFLTYFNYEAQQDKSGLPNDRFSAERPEGSISTLTIQRTEQRDSAMYRCASSFSGGEKLFFGSGTQLSVL.

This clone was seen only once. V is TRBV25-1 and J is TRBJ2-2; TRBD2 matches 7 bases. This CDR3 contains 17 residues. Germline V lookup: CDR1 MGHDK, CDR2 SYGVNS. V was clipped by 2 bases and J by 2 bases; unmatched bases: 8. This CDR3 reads CASSEGLLAANTGELFF. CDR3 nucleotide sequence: TGTGCCAGCAGTGAAGGTCTTCTAGCGGCCAACACCGGGGAGCTGTTTTTT.

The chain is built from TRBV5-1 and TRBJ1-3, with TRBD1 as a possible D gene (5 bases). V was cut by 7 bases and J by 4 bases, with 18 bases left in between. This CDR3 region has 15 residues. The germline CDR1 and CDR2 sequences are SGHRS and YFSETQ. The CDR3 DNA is TGCGCCAGCGCCCGGGGGATGACTGACGGAAACACCATATATTTT. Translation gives CASARGMTDGNTIYF.

CDR3 coding DNA: TGTGCCAGCAGTGACGGGGACAGGGGGTTGAACACTGAAGCTTTCTTT. It is translated as CASSDGDRGLNTEAFF. The V gene is TRBV6-4, the J gene TRBJ1-1, with 11 bases lining up with TRBD1. The germline gives CDR1 MRHNA, CDR2 SNTAGT. Trimming at V came to 2 bases and at J to 0 bases, leaving 2 bases not matched to a gene. CDR3 size: 16 residues.

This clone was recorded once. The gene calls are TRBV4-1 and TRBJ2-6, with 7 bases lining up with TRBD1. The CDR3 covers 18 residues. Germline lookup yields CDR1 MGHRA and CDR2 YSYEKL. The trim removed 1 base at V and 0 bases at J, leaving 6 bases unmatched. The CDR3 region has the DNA TGCGCCAGCAGCCAAGGAACAGGGGCCTACTCTGGGGCCAACGTCCTGACTTTC. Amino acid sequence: CASSQGTGAYSGANVLTF.

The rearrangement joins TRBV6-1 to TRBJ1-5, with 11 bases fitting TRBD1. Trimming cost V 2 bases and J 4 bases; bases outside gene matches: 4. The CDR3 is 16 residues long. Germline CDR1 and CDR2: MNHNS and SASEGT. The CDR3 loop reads CASSEQGQGGNQPQHF. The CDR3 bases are TGTGCCAGCAGTGAACAGGGACAGGGGGGGAATCAGCCCCAGCATTTT.

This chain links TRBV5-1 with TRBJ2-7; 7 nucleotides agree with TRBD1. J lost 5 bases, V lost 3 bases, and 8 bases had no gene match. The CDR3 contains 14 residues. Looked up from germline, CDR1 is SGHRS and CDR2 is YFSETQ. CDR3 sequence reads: CASSSSGQRNEQYF. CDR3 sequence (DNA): TGCGCCAGCAGCTCCTCGGGACAGAGAAACGAGCAGTACTTC.

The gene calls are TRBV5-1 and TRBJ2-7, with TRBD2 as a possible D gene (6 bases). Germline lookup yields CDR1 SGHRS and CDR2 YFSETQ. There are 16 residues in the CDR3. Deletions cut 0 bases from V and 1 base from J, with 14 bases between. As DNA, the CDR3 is TGCGCCAGCAGCTTGGGGGCGACTAGTACATCCTACGAGCAGTACTTC. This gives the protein CASSLGATSTSYEQYF.

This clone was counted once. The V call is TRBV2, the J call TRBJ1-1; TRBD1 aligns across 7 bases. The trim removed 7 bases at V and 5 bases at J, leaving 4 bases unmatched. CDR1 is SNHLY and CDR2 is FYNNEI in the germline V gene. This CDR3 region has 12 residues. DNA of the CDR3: TGTGCCAGCAATTCACAGGGGACTGAAGCTTTCTTT. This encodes CASNSQGTEAFF.

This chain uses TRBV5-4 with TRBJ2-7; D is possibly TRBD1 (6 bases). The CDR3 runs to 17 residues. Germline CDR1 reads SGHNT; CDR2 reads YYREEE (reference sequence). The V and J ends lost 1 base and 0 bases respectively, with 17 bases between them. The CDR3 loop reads CASSLKMGALSSYEQYF. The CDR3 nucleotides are TGTGCCAGCAGCTTGAAAATGGGGGCGCTGAGCTCCTACGAGCAGTACTTC.

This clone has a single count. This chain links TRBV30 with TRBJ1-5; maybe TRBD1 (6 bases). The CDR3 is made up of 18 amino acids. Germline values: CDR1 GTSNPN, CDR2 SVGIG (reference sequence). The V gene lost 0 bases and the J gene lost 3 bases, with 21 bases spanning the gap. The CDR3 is CAWSVQGGIGVHNQPQHF. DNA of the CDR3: TGTGCCTGGAGTGTACAGGGTGGCATTGGGGTCCACAATCAGCCCCAGCATTTT.

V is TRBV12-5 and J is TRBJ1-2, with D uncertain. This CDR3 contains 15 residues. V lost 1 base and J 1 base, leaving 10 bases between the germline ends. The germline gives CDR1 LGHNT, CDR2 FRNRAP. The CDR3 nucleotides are TGTGCTAGTGGTTTGGGCCAGAAAATTAACTATGGCTACACCTTC. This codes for CASGLGQKINYGYTF.

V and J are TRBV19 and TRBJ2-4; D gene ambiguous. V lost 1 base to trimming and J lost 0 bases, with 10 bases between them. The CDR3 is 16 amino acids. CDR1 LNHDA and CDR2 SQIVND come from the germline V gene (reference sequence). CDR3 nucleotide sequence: TGTGCCAGTAGTATAGGGCAGGTCCTAGCCAAAAACATTCAGTACTTC. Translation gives CASSIGQVLAKNIQYF.

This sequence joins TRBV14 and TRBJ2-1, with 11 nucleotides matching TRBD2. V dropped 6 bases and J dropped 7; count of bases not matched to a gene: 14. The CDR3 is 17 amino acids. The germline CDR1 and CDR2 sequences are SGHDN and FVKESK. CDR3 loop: CASRALAGGADGNEQFF. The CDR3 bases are TGTGCCAGCAGGGCTCTAGCGGGGGGAGCGGACGGGAATGAGCAGTTCTTC.

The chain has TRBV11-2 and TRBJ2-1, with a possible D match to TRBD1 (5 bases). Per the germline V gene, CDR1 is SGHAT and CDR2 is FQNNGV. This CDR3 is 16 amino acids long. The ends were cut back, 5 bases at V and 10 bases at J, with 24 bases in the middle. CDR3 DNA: TGTGCCAGCAGCGGACGGACGGGCCTTCAGGGTATGGAGCAGTTCTTC. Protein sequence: CASSGRTGLQGMEQFF.

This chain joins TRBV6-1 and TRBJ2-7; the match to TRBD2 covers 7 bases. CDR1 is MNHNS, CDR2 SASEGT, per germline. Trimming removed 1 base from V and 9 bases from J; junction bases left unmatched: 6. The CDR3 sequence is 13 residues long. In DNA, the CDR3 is TGTGCCAGCAGTGAAGGGGGGGGGTATGGGCAGTACTTC. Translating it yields CASSEGGGYGQYF.